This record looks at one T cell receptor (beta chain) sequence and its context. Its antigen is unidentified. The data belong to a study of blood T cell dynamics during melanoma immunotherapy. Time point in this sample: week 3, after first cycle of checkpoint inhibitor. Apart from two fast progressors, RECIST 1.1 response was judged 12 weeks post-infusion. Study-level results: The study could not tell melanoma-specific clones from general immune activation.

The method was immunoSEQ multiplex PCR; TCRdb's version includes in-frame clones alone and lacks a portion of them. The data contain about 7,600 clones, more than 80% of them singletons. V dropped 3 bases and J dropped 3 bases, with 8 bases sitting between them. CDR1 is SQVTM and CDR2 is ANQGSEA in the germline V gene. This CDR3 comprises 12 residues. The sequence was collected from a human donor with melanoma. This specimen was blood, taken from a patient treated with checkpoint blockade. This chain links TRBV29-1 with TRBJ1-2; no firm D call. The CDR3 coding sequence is TGCAGCGTTGAGGGCAGTCACTATGGCTACACCTTC. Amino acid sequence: CSVEGSHYGYTF.